The sequence of this T cell receptor beta chain was determined in a study of Graves' ophthalmopathy and Graves' hyperthyroidism. Study-wide points: In blood appeared most of the expanded thyroid clonotypes whose frequency exceeded 0.001.

RNA served as the template for amplifying TCR beta CDR3 regions. HTBI-primed first-round RT-PCR preceded second-round multiplex PCR. TCRdb ran MiXCR on the multiplex PCR reads and lists one entry per CDR3 protein. The table records 660,000 or so distinct CDR3 sequences, roughly 41% of them present only once. Lactation, pregnancy, uncontrolled infections and other autoimmune diseases were all grounds for excluding patients. Germline V gene data show CDR1 as SGHRS and CDR2 as YFSETQ. V lost 5 bases, J lost 1 base, and 12 bases stayed unmatched. The length of the CDR3 is 16 residues. On this clonotype itself: Its antigen is as yet unknown.

This chain uses TRBV5-1 with TRBJ2-7; 7 bases align to TRBD1. Material: peripheral blood. This clonotype originated in an adult man with Graves' ophthalmopathy. CDR3 nucleotide sequence: TGCGCCAGCAGGCACGTAAAGGGGGCGCAGTCCTACGAGCAGTACTTC. Amino acid sequence: CASRHVKGAQSYEQYF.